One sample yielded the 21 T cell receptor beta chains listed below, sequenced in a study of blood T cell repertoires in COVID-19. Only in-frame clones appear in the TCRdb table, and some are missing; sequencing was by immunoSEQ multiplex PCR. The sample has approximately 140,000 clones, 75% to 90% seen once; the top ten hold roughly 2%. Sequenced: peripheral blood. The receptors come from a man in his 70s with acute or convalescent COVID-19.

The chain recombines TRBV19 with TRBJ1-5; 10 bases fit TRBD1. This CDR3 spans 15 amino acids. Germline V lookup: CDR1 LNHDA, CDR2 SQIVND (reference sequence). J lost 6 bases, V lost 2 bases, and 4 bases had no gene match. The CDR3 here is CASSIRQGAFQPQHF. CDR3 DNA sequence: TGTGCCAGTAGTATAAGACAGGGGGCGTTTCAGCCCCAGCATTTT. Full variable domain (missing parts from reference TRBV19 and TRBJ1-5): DGGITQSPKYLFRKEGQNVTLSCEQNLNHDAMYWYRQDPGQGLRLIYYSQIVNDFQKGDIAEGYSVSREKKESFPLTVTSAQKNPTAFYLCASSIRQGAFQPQHFGDGTRLSIL.

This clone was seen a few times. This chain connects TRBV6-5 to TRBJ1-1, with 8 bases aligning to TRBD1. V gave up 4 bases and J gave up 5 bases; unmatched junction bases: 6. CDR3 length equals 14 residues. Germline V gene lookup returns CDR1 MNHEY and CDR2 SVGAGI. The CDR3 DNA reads TGTGCCAGCAGTTTGGACAGGGTTAAAACTGAAGCTTTCTTT. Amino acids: CASSLDRVKTEAFF.

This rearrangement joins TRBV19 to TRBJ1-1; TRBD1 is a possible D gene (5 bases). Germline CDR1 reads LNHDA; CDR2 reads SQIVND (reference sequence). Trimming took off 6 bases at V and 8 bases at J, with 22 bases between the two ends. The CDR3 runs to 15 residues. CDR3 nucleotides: TGTGCCAGTAGGGGCTTCGGGGGTAAGGGGTCCGAAGCTTTCTTT. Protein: CASRGFGGKGSEAFF.

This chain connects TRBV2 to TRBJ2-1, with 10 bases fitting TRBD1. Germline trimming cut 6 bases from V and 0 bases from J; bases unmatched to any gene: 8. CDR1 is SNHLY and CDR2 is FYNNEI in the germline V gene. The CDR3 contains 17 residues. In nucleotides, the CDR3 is TGTGCCAGCAGCGGGACAGGGGTGGGGAGCTCCTACAATGAGCAGTTCTTC. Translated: CASSGTGVGSSYNEQFF.

CDR3 protein: CASSQVPRVQYF. The CDR3 DNA is TGTGCCAGCAGCCAAGTTCCTCGAGTGCAGTACTTC. The chain couples TRBV4-2 to TRBJ2-7; D unclear. V dropped 1 base and J dropped 9 bases, with 10 bases sitting between them. Germline CDR1 reads LGHNA; CDR2 reads YNFKEQ. The CDR3 runs 12 residues.

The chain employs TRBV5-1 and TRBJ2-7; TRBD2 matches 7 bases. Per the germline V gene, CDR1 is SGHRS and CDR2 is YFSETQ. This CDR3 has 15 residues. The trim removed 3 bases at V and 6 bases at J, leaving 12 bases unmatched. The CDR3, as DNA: TGCGCCAGCAGCTGGTGGGGGGAGGGCGGATCCGAGCAGTACTTC. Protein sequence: CASSWWGEGGSEQYF.

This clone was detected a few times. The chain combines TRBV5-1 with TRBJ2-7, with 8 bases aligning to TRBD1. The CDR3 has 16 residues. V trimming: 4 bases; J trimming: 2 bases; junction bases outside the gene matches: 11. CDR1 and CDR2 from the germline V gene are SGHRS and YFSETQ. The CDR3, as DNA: TGCGCCAGCAGCCCACCGGACAGGGATCTTACCTACGAGCAGTACTTC. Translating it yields CASSPPDRDLTYEQYF. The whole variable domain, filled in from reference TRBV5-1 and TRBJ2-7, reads KAGVTQTPRYLIKTRGQQVTLSCSPISGHRSVSWYQQTPGQGLQFLFEYFSETQRNKGNFPGRFSGRQFSNSRSEMNVSTLELGDSALYLCASSPPDRDLTYEQYFGPGTRLTVT.

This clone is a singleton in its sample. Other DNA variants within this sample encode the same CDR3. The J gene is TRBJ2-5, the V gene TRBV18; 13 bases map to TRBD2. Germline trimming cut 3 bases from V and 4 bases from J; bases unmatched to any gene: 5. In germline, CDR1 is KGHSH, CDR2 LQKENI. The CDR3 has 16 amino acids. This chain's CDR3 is CASSPSTSGRAETQYF. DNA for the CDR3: TGTGCCAGCTCACCTTCAACTAGCGGGAGGGCAGAGACCCAGTACTTC.

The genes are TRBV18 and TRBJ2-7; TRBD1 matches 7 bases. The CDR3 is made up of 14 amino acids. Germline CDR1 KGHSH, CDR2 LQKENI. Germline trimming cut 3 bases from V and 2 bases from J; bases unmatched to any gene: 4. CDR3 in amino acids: CASSPSGTAYEQYF. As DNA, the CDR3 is TGTGCCAGCTCACCGTCCGGGACAGCCTACGAGCAGTACTTC. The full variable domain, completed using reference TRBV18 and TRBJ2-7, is NAGVMQNPRHLVRRRGQEARLRCSPMKGHSHVYWYRQLPEEGLKFMVYLQKENIIDESGMPKERFSAEFPKEGPSILRIQQVVRGDSAAYFCASSPSGTAYEQYFGPGTRLTVT.

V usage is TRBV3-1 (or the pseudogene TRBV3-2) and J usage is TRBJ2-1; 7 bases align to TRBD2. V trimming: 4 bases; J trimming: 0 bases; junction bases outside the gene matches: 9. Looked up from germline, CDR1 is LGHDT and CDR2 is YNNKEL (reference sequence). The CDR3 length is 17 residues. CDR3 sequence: CASSPRGRGGSYNEQFF. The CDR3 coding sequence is TGTGCCAGCAGCCCTCGGGGACGCGGGGGCTCCTACAATGAGCAGTTCTTC.

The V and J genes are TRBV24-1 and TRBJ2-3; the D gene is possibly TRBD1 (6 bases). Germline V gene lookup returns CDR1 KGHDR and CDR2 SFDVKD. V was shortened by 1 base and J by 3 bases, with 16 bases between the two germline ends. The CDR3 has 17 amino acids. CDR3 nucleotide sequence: TGTGCCACCAGTGATTTTAGGGGGATGGGGTCAACAGATACGCAGTATTTT. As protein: CATSDFRGMGSTDTQYF.

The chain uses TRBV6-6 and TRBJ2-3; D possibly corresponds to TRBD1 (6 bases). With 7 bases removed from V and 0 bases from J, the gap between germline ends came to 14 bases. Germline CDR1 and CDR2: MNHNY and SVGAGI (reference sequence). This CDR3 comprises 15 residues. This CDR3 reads CASTQGQLSTDTQYF. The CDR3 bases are TGTGCCAGCACCCAAGGACAGCTAAGCACAGATACGCAGTATTTT.

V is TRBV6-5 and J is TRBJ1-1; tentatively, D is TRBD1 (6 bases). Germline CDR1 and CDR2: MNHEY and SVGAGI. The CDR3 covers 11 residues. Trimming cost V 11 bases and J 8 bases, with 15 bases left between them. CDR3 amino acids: CAAQGPREAFF. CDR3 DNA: TGTGCCGCACAGGGTCCGAGAGAAGCTTTCTTT.

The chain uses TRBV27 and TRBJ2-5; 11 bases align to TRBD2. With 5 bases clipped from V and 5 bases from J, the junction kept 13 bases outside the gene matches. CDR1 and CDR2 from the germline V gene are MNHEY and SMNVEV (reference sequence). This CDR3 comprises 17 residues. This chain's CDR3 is CASSPNPTSGSTETQYF. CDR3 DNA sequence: TGTGCCAGCAGTCCAAACCCCACTAGCGGGAGCACGGAGACCCAGTACTTC.

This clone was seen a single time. DNA for the CDR3: TGTGCCAGTAGTTGGGCAGCCTCTAGCACAGATACGCAGTATTTT. It translates to CASSWAASSTDTQYF. The chain joins TRBV19 to TRBJ2-3; D is unresolved. Germline-derived CDR1 and CDR2 are LNHDA and SQIVND (reference sequence). V dropped 5 bases and J dropped 0 bases, with 12 bases sitting between them. This CDR3 comprises 15 residues.

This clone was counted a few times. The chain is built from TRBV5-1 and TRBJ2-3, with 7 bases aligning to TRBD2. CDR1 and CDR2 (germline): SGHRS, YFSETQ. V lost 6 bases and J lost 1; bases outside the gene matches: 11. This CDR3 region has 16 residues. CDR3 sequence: CASTTATGGGTDTQYF. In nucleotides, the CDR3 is TGCGCCAGCACAACAGCAACGGGGGGAGGCACAGATACGCAGTATTTT.

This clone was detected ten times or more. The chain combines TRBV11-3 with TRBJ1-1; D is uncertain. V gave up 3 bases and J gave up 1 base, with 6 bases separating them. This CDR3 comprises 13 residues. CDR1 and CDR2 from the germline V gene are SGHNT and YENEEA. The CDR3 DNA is TGTGCCAGCAGCTTTTCAGAGAACACTGAAGCTTTCTTT. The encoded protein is CASSFSENTEAFF.

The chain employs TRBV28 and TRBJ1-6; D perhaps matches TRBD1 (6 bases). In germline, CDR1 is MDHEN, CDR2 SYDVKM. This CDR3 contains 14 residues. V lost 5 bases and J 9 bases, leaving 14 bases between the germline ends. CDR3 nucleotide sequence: TGTGCCAGCAGTAAACAGGGCGGAGTTTCACCCCTCCACTTT. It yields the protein CASSKQGGVSPLHF.

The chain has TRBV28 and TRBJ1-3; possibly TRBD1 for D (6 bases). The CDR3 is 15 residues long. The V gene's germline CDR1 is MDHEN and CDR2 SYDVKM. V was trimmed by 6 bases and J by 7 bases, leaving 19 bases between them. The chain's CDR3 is CASSSDRILGNTIYF. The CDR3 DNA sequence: TGTGCCAGCAGCTCAGACAGGATACTAGGCAACACCATATATTTT.

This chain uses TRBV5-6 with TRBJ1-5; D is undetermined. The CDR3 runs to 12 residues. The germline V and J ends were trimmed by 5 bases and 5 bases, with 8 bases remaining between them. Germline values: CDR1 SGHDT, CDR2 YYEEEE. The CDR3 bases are TGTGCCAGCAGTTCGGTTGATCAGCCCCAGCATTTT. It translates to CASSSVDQPQHF.

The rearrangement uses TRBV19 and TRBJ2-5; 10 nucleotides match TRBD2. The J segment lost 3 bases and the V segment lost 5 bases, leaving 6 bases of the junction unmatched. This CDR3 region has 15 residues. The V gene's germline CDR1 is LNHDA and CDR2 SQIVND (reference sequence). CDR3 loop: CASSGGLAGEETQYF. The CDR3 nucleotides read TGTGCCAGTAGTGGTGGTCTAGCGGGGGAAGAGACCCAGTACTTC.